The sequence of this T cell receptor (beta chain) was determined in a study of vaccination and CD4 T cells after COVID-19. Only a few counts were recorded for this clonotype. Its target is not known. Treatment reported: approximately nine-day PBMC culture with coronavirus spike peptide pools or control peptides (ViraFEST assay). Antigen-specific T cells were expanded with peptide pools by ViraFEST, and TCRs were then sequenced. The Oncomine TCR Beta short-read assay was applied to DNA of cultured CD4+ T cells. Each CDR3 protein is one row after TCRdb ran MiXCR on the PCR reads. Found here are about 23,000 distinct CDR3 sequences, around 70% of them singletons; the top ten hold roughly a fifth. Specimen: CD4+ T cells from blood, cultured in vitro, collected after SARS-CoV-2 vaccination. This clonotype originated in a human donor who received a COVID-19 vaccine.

CDR3 loop: CASSINRDNYEQYF. DNA of the CDR3: TGTGCCAGCAGTATAAACCGGGACAACTACGAGCAGTACTTC. This sequence joins TRBV27 and TRBJ2-7, with D possibly matching TRBD1 (6 bases). Germline-derived CDR1 and CDR2 are MNHEY and SMNVEV (reference sequence). V lost 5 bases and J 3 bases, leaving 14 bases between the germline ends. This CDR3 region has 14 residues.